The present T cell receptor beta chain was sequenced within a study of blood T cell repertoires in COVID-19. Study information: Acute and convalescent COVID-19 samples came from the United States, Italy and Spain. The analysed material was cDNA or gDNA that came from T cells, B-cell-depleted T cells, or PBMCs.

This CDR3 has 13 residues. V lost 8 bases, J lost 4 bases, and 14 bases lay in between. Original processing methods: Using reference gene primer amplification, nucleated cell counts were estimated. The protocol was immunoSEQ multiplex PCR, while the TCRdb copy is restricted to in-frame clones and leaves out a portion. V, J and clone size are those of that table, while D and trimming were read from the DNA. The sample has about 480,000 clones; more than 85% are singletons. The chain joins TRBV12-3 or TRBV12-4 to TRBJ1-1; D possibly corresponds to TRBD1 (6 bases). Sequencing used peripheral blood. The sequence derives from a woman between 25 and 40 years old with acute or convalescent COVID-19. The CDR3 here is CASGWQGFTEAFF. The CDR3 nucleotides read TGTGCCAGCGGGTGGCAGGGGTTCACTGAAGCTTTCTTT.